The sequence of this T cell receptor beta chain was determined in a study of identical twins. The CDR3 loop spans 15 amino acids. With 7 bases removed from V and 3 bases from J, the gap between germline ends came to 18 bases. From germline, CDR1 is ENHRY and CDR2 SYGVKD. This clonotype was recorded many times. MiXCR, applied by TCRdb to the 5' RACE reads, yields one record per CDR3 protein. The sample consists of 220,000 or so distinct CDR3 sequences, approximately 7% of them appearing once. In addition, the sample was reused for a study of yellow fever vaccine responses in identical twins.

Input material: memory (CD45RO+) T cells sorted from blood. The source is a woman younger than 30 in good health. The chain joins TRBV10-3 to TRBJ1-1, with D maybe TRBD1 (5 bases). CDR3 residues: CAITPGTQAYTEAFF. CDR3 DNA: TGTGCCATCACCCCCGGGACCCAGGCCTACACTGAAGCTTTCTTT.